The next 32 T cell receptor beta chains were all read from a single sample in a study of low-dose radiotherapy and immunotherapy resistance in tumors. The time point here: after trial treatment. Treatment described: LDRT plus nivolumab, ipilimumab, low-dose cyclophosphamide and aspirin (RACIN trial). Gene-specific TRAV and TRBV primers were used for first-strand cDNA, covering alpha and beta chains. With a constant-region primer and a V-primer adapter, TCRs were subjected to around 20 PCR cycles of amplification. TCRdb recomputed calls from the reads with MiXCR, one row per CDR3 protein. Of 35,000 to 50,000 distinct CDR3 sequences in the sample, more than 20% were seen once. The starting material was PBMCs, obtained after low-dose radiotherapy plus immunotherapy. The receptors were sampled from a female donor with ovarian cancer.

A note on this clonotype: One junction end does not reproduce the germline sequence, and a read error may be involved. V gene TRBV5-6 combines with J gene TRBJ2-1; no definite D call. This CDR3 has 13 amino acids. Germline loops: CDR1 SGHDT, CDR2 YYEEEE. CDR3 protein: CASSLAAQDEQIF. As DNA, the CDR3 is TGTGCCAGCAGCTTGGCCGCTCAGGACGAGCAGATCTTC. Combining the CDR3 with reference TRBV5-6 and TRBJ2-1 gives the whole variable domain DAGVTQSPTHLIKTRGQQVTLRCSPKSGHDTVSWYQQALGQGPQFIFQYYEEEERQRGNFPDRFSGHQFPNYSSELNVNALLLGDSALYLCASSLAAQDEQIFGPGTRLTVL.

This clonotype showed up many times. The rearrangement links TRBV11-3 to TRBJ2-1; 9 bases agree with TRBD1. CDR3 size: 15 residues. Looked up from germline, CDR1 is SGHNT and CDR2 is YENEEA. Trimming removed 4 bases from V and 4 bases from J; junction bases left unmatched: 5. CDR3 region: CASSSRTGAYNEQFF. CDR3 coding DNA: TGTGCCAGCAGCTCCAGGACAGGGGCTTACAATGAGCAGTTCTTC.

This clonotype was counted at least ten times. CDR3: CASSLGTGWKRSGNTIYF. The CDR3 DNA follows: TGTGCCAGCAGCCTCGGGACAGGGTGGAAGCGCTCTGGAAACACCATATATTTT. V and J are TRBV28 and TRBJ1-3; 9 bases match TRBD1. Germline values: CDR1 MDHEN, CDR2 SYDVKM. Losses at the gene ends were 6 bases for V and 0 bases for J; bases not matched to a gene: 12. The CDR3 sequence is 18 residues long.

The genes are TRBV7-9 and TRBJ2-7; D remains ambiguous. The CDR3 sequence is 14 residues long. V was clipped by 5 bases and J by 0 bases, with 11 bases between them. Germline V gene lookup returns CDR1 SEHNR and CDR2 FQNEAQ (reference sequence). CDR3 region: CASSAGRLSYEQYF. The CDR3 bases are TGTGCCAGCAGCGCCGGACGACTCTCCTACGAGCAGTACTTC.

The CDR3 DNA follows: TGTGCCAGCAGCTTTTTGGCACATGAAACCTACGAGCAGTACTTC. It translates to CASSFLAHETYEQYF. The chain is built from TRBV5-5 and TRBJ2-7; D gene ambiguous. The CDR3 sequence is 15 residues long. Germline V CDR1 and CDR2: SGHKS, YYEKEE (reference sequence). V was shortened by 2 bases and J by 2 bases, with 14 bases between the two germline ends.

There are a few counts of this clonotype. The chain links TRBV28 to TRBJ2-5; D possibly uses TRBD1 or TRBD2 (5 bases each). Germline assignment: CDR1 MDHEN and CDR2 SYDVKM. The CDR3 has 16 residues. V shed 7 bases and J shed 5 bases, with 23 bases lying between them. The CDR3 region is CASTRGQRLVGETQYF. The DNA for the CDR3 is TGTGCCAGCACCCGGGGCCAGAGGCTTGTCGGGGAGACCCAGTACTTC.

This clonotype has a count of ten or more. The rearrangement uses TRBV6-4 and TRBJ2-6, with D possibly being TRBD1 or TRBD2 (5 bases each). V was cut by 4 bases and J by 4 bases, with 8 bases left in between. This CDR3 has 14 amino acids. Germline assignment: CDR1 MRHNA and CDR2 SNTAGT. CDR3 sequence: CASSGDGGANVLTF. The CDR3 DNA reads TGTGCCAGCAGTGGGGACGGAGGGGCCAACGTCCTGACTTTC.

This clonotype has at least ten counts. The rearrangement links TRBV28 to TRBJ2-7; 8 bases align to TRBD1. The CDR3 extends over 13 amino acids. Germline V CDR1 and CDR2: MDHEN, SYDVKM. Trimming at V came to 6 bases and at J to 3 bases, leaving 4 bases not matched to a gene. DNA for the CDR3: TGTGCCAGCAGACGACAGGGGTTCTACGAGCAGTACTTC. It is translated as CASRRQGFYEQYF.

This clonotype has ten or more counts. The germline gene is not matched at one end of the junction; a read error may be the cause. The V call is TRBV7-7, the J call TRBJ1-5; TRBD1 matches at 7 bases. The CDR3 consists of 13 residues. Per germline, CDR1 SSHAT and CDR2 FNYEAQ (reference sequence). The CDR3 DNA follows: TGTGCTAGCAGCGGCGGGACAGATCAGCCCCAGCATTTT. Its protein product is CASSGGTDQPQHF.

This chain uses TRBV10-3 with TRBJ2-7; the D gene is possibly TRBD2 (7 bases). V lost 8 bases and J lost 2, with 13 bases in between. CDR3 size: 13 residues. CDR1 is ENHRY and CDR2 is SYGVKD in the germline V gene. The CDR3 DNA reads TGTGCCATCCCGGGGGGCACCCCCTACGAGCAGTACTTC. This encodes CAIPGGTPYEQYF.

This clonotype was seen at least ten times. This chain links TRBV7-6 with TRBJ1-1; D remains unclear. V was cut by 5 bases and J by 0 bases, with 13 bases left in between. CDR1 SGHVS and CDR2 FNYEAQ come from the germline V gene. This CDR3 comprises 15 residues. The CDR3 DNA follows: TGTGCCAGCAGCCACCCAGGAGCTATGAACACTGAAGCTTTCTTT. Encoded protein: CASSHPGAMNTEAFF. The full variable domain, completed using reference TRBV7-6 and TRBJ1-1, is GAGVSQSPRYKVTKRGQDVALRCDPISGHVSLYWYRQALGQGPEFLTYFNYEAQQDKSGLPNDRFSAERPEGSISTLTIQRTEQRDSAMYRCASSHPGAMNTEAFFGQGTRLTVV.

This clonotype has ten or more counts. V usage is TRBV28 and J usage is TRBJ2-3; TRBD1 matches at 8 bases. Losses at the gene ends were 4 bases for V and 6 bases for J; bases not matched to a gene: 6. CDR3 length: 14 amino acids. Per the germline V gene, CDR1 is MDHEN and CDR2 is SYDVKM. Here the CDR3 DNA reads TGTGCCAGCAGTTCGACAGGGGAGGCGGATACGCAGTATTTT. Its translation is CASSSTGEADTQYF.

This clonotype was observed at least ten times. The rearrangement uses TRBV6-5 and TRBJ1-2; D ambiguous. The CDR3 spans 14 residues. The V gene lost 3 bases and the J gene lost 1 base, with 9 bases spanning the gap. The germline gives CDR1 MNHEY, CDR2 SVGAGI. CDR3 residues: CASSYSDNNYGYTF. DNA for the CDR3: TGTGCCAGCAGTTATTCGGATAATAACTATGGCTACACCTTC.

This clonotype was seen once. V usage is TRBV30 and J usage is TRBJ1-1; unclear D gene. Trimming shortened V by 2 bases and J by 1 base, and 5 bases separated the two germline ends. Germline CDR1 and CDR2: GTSNPN and SVGIG (reference sequence). The CDR3 length is 12 residues. Here the CDR3 DNA reads TGTGCCTGGAGTCGAGAGAACACTGAAGCTTTCTTT. The encoded protein is CAWSRENTEAFF.

The chain recombines TRBV19 with TRBJ2-1; D is perhaps TRBD2 (6 bases). Germline CDR1 is LNHDA and CDR2 is SQIVND (reference sequence). Between the trimmed V and J ends, which lost 6 bases and 8 bases, there was a span of 20 bases. This CDR3 has 15 residues. CDR3 sequence (DNA): TGTGCCAGTAGCCGCGGGGACCCCGTGTACGATGAGCAGTTCTTC. Protein sequence: CASSRGDPVYDEQFF.

This clonotype was detected ten times or more. The chain employs TRBV5-1 and TRBJ2-7, with D hard to call. The CDR3 is 13 residues long. Trimming left V 3 bases short and J 3 bases short, with 10 bases between. Germline CDR1 reads SGHRS; CDR2 reads YFSETQ. The CDR3 here is CASSSAALYEQYF. CDR3 coding DNA: TGCGCCAGCAGCTCTGCGGCCCTCTACGAGCAGTACTTC. Complete variable domain (other parts from reference TRBV5-1 and TRBJ2-7): KAGVTQTPRYLIKTRGQQVTLSCSPISGHRSVSWYQQTPGQGLQFLFEYFSETQRNKGNFPGRFSGRQFSNSRSEMNVSTLELGDSALYLCASSSAALYEQYFGPGTRLTVT.

This clonotype has ten or more counts. The CDR3 DNA reads as TGTGCCAGCAAAGGCGGAGGACATAGCAATCAGCCCCAGCATTTT. This gives the protein CASKGGGHSNQPQHF. The chain uses TRBV27 and TRBJ1-5, with a possible D match to TRBD1 (5 bases). Germline CDR1 and CDR2: MNHEY and SMNVEV (reference sequence). This CDR3 contains 15 residues. V lost 7 bases and J lost 0, with 13 bases in between.

This clonotype was seen at least ten times. J is TRBJ1-1 and V is TRBV28; 9 bases agree with TRBD1. CDR1 is MDHEN and CDR2 is SYDVKM in the germline V gene. The CDR3 has 14 residues. The V segment lost 5 bases and the J segment 7 bases; nucleotides outside the gene matches: 8. The CDR3 reads CASSGQGPAIEAFF. The CDR3 nucleotides are TGTGCCAGCAGTGGACAGGGGCCCGCCATTGAAGCTTTCTTT.

This clonotype was counted many times. V is TRBV10-3 and J is TRBJ2-1; the D gene is possibly TRBD2 (7 bases). The germline V gene has CDR1 ENHRY and CDR2 SYGVKD. The CDR3 is 15 amino acids. Trimming shortened V by 2 bases and J by 7 bases, and 15 bases separated the two germline ends. In DNA, the CDR3 is TGTGCCATCAGTGAGGACGAGGGGGGGAGGAATGAGCAGTTCTTC. Translated: CAISEDEGGRNEQFF.

This clonotype was counted at least ten times. CDR3 region: CASSIQGGVSEQYF. As DNA, the CDR3 is TGTGCCAGCAGTATACAGGGAGGTGTCTCCGAGCAGTACTTC. The V call is TRBV6-5, the J call TRBJ2-7, with D perhaps given as TRBD1 or TRBD2 (6 bases each). CDR3 length equals 14 residues. From germline, CDR1 is MNHEY and CDR2 SVGAGI. Trimming left V 5 bases short and J 6 bases short, with 17 bases between.

The chain uses TRBV5-3 and TRBJ1-2; no reliable D call. TRBV5-3 falls under the ORF class, with uncertain function. Trimming shortened V by 8 bases and J by 8 bases, and 19 bases separated the two germline ends. The CDR3 covers 13 residues. CDR3 region: CASTRLLVGGYTF. In nucleotides, the CDR3 is TGTGCCAGCACCAGGTTATTGGTCGGCGGCTACACCTTC.

This rearrangement joins TRBV29-1 to TRBJ2-3; tentatively, D is TRBD1 or TRBD2 (6 bases each). This CDR3 is 15 amino acids long. Trimming took off 4 bases at V and 3 bases at J, with 17 bases between the two ends. The germline CDR1 and CDR2 sequences are SQVTM and ANQGSEA. The CDR3 sequence: CSVARALGGTDTQYF. The CDR3 nucleotides are TGCAGCGTTGCTAGGGCGCTAGGGGGGACAGATACGCAGTATTTT.

This clonotype was found many times. V gene TRBV30 combines with J gene TRBJ1-1; no definite D call. In germline, CDR1 is GTSNPN, CDR2 SVGIG (reference sequence). The V end was cut by 7 bases, the J end by 5 bases, with 17 bases between. The CDR3 is 13 residues long. CDR3 sequence reads: CAFSSLPGTEAFF. The CDR3 DNA reads TGTGCCTTCTCTAGTCTTCCGGGGACTGAAGCTTTCTTT.

This clonotype has a count of ten or more. This sequence joins TRBV12-3 or TRBV12-4 and TRBJ1-2; D might be TRBD1 (6 bases). The CDR3 contains 14 residues. The V end was cut by 6 bases, the J end by 4 bases, with 15 bases between. CDR3 bases: TGTGCCAGCAGCCCCGCCGGGGGCATCTATGGCTACACCTTC. It yields the protein CASSPAGGIYGYTF.

V and J are TRBV11-2 and TRBJ2-1; D might be TRBD2 (5 bases). Trimming removed 8 bases from V and 8 bases from J, with 16 bases in between. The CDR3 consists of 13 residues. CDR1 SGHAT and CDR2 FQNNGV come from the germline V gene. The DNA of the CDR3 is TGTGCCAGCCCATGGGGAGATTTGGATGAGCAGTTCTTC. It is translated as CASPWGDLDEQFF.

Remarks on this clonotype: A far larger clone is only one base removed, so a read error is likely. The J gene is TRBJ2-7, the V gene TRBV28; 9 bases fit TRBD1. The J call is in doubt because the DNA end fits TRBJ2-1 better. CDR1 is MDHEN, CDR2 SYDVKM, per germline. CDR3 length: 16 amino acids. CDR3 sequence reads: CASSPAGTGLKNEQFF. In DNA, the CDR3 is TGTGCCAGCAGCCCAGCCGGGACAGGGTTGAAGAATGAGCAGTTCTTC.

In this sample, this clonotype turned up many times. V is TRBV27 and J is TRBJ2-6, with 9 bases lining up with TRBD2. This CDR3 contains 16 residues. Germline CDR1 is MNHEY and CDR2 is SMNVEV (reference sequence). V was pared by 7 bases and J by 3 bases, with 7 bases of the junction left unmatched. The CDR3 is CASKVSAGGGANVLTF. CDR3 in DNA: TGTGCCAGCAAGGTGTCAGCGGGGGGTGGGGCCAACGTCCTGACTTTC.

This clonotype was counted many times. J is TRBJ2-7 and V is TRBV27, with TRBD1 matching over 9 bases. CDR1 is MNHEY and CDR2 is SMNVEV in the germline V gene (reference sequence). CDR3 size: 15 residues. V was pared by 5 bases and J by 6 bases, with 11 bases of the junction left unmatched. CDR3: CASSPRDRDGGEQYF. In DNA form, the CDR3 reads TGTGCCAGCAGTCCCCGGGACAGGGACGGCGGCGAGCAGTACTTC.

Ten or more counts support this clonotype. The genes are TRBV7-3 and TRBJ2-2; D gene ambiguous. Trimming left V 5 bases short and J 4 bases short, with 11 bases between. Germline CDR1 SGHTA, CDR2 FQGTGA. CDR3 size: 14 residues. In DNA form, the CDR3 reads TGTGCCAGCAGCCGTAAATTGGGCACCGGGGAGCTGTTTTTT. It codes for CASSRKLGTGELFF.

Ten or more counts support this clonotype. The chain employs TRBV4-1 and TRBJ2-7; 12 nucleotides line up with TRBD2. CDR1 is MGHRA and CDR2 is YSYEKL in the germline V gene. V gave up 3 bases and J gave up 3 bases; unmatched junction bases: 9. The CDR3 totals 17 residues. Here the CDR3 reads CASSHRTSGARGYEQYF. In DNA form, the CDR3 reads TGCGCCAGCAGCCACAGGACTAGCGGGGCAAGAGGCTACGAGCAGTACTTC.

The CDR3 loop is CASRRTGVGEKLFF. The CDR3 region has the DNA TGTGCCAGCAGGCGGACAGGGGTGGGTGAAAAACTGTTTTTT. The chain recombines TRBV6-5 with TRBJ1-4, with TRBD1 matching over 9 bases. The germline gives CDR1 MNHEY, CDR2 SVGAGI. CDR3 length: 14 residues. J was trimmed by 7 bases and V by 6 bases; bases with no gene match: 6.

V and J are TRBV23-1 and TRBJ1-6; D gene uncertain. TRBV23-1 is an ORF, and what it does is uncertain. This CDR3 comprises 13 residues. V lost 0 bases, J lost 14 bases, and 11 bases lay in between. CDR3 in DNA: TGCGCCAGCAGTCAATCCAACCCAATGTCCCTCCACTTT. It translates to CASSQSNPMSLHF.